This T cell receptor (beta chain) was recovered during a study of HIV-infected patients and healthy controls. Trimming took 2 bases from V and 2 from J, leaving 1 base between them. The CDR3 is made up of 13 amino acids. The germline gives CDR1 SEHNR, CDR2 FQNEAQ (reference sequence). This clonotype was seen repeatedly, ten times or more. MiXCR was run by TCRdb on the 5' RACE reads, yielding one entry per CDR3 protein. The sample records around 58,000 distinct CDR3 sequences, over 15% being singletons. Sequenced material: CD4+ T cells from blood. The chain couples TRBV7-9 to TRBJ2-6; D unclear. The sequence was obtained from a human donor in good health. CDR3 coding DNA: TGTGCCAGCAGCTTAACTGGGGCCAACGTCCTGACTTTC. Amino acids: CASSLTGANVLTF.